The clone carrying this TCR beta chain was observed once. Its specificity is not known. This CDR3 region has 13 residues. Germline CDR1 is SNHLY and CDR2 is FYNNEI. V was cut by 7 bases and J by 6 bases, with 12 bases left in between. The data belong to a study of OX40 agonist ivuxolimab in advanced cancers. Study-level background: In this trial design, patients received ivuxolimab intravenously at 0.01 to 10 mg/kg every 2 weeks. There were three patients with partial responses, one having hepatocellular carcinoma and two cutaneous melanoma. The study's findings and limits: Relative to CD4+, CD8+ T cells held more expanded clones on average. CD4+ and CD8+ blood T cells expanded clonally by week 6 at 0.1 to 3.0 mg/kg.

Data came from immunoSEQ multiplex PCR; TCRdb stores just in-frame clones and leaves some out. The sample lists tens of thousands of clones; 80% to 90% were seen once. The sample consisted of CD4+ or CD8+ T cells sorted from blood, taken in a trial of the OX40 agonist ivuxolimab. This receptor was taken from an adult with an advanced solid tumor such as melanoma, head and neck, liver or kidney cancer. The V and J genes are TRBV2 and TRBJ2-2; TRBD1 might be the D (6 bases). The chain's CDR3 is CASKTGIAGELFF. The DNA of the CDR3 is TGTGCCAGCAAAACAGGGATTGCCGGGGAGCTGTTTTTT.